This T cell receptor (beta chain) was recorded in a study of cytomegalovirus exposure and HLA in healthy donors. Per germline, CDR1 LGHNA and CDR2 YNFKEQ. With V trimmed by 2 bases and J by 1 base, 6 bases remained unmatched. The CDR3 sequence is 16 residues long. It was with 60 Vbeta and 13 Jbeta primers that the PCR ran. Assay used: immunoSEQ multiplex PCR; TCRdb lists only in-frame clones, some missing. The sample shows about 210,000 clones, roughly 82% of them seen only once. A remark on this clone: What it binds is not known.

General observations from the study: As a later analysis showed, a missense DCLRE1C variant was linked to trimming of TCR beta V- and J-genes.

The V gene is TRBV4-2, the J gene TRBJ2-7; the match to TRBD1 covers 9 bases. This TCR was recovered from a man aged 40-49 years in good health and CMV-seropositive. The sequenced material came from PBMCs. The CDR3 region has the DNA TGTGCCAGCAGCCAATGGGACAGGGAAGGTTCCTACGAGCAGTACTTC. It codes for CASSQWDREGSYEQYF.